The 18 T cell receptor beta chains listed next were all sequenced from one sample in a study of T-cell memory formation after mild COVID-19. TCRdb called the 5' RACE reads again in MiXCR, with one record for every CDR3 protein. Of 350,000 to 500,000 distinct CDR3 sequences listed, 18% are singletons. Material for sequencing was PBMCs or a T cell subset sorted from them (not recorded which). The receptor source for this set is a man younger than 35 who had mild COVID-19 (a few samples of this study predate the infection). Cell type and time point are not known.

This clonotype was detected a few times. The chain has TRBV20-1 and TRBJ2-7; D may correspond to TRBD1 or TRBD2 (6 bases each). V lost 8 bases to trimming and J lost 0 bases, with 17 bases between them. The germline gives CDR1 DFQATT, CDR2 SNEGSKA (reference sequence). The CDR3 spans 14 residues. The CDR3: CSTTGGAGSYEQYF. The CDR3 bases are TGCAGTACAACCGGGGGCGCCGGCTCCTACGAGCAGTACTTC.

This clonotype was seen at least ten times. The chain joins TRBV20-1 to TRBJ2-1, with D perhaps TRBD1 (6 bases). CDR1 and CDR2 (germline): DFQATT, SNEGSKA (reference sequence). This CDR3 has 14 amino acids. Deletions cut 6 bases from V and 3 bases from J, with 15 bases between. CDR3 bases: TGCAGTGCCTCGGATACAGGGTTCTACAATGAGCAGTTCTTC. It encodes CSASDTGFYNEQFF.

There are many counts of this clonotype. This chain links TRBV7-8 with TRBJ2-5, with D unresolved. The CDR3 is made up of 12 amino acids. The V end was cut by 0 bases, the J end by 5 bases, with 4 bases between. Germline V lookup: CDR1 SGHVS, CDR2 FQNEAQ. Here the CDR3 reads CASSLAFETQYF. For the CDR3, the DNA is TGTGCCAGCAGCTTAGCGTTCGAGACCCAGTACTTC.

The V call is TRBV5-5, the J call TRBJ2-5; TRBD2 aligns across 13 bases. Germline CDR1 SGHKS, CDR2 YYEKEE (reference sequence). The V gene end was trimmed by 3 bases and the J gene end by 5 bases; junction bases not matched to a gene: 13. The CDR3 contains 18 residues. The CDR3 region has the DNA TGTGCCAGCAGCTCAACCGGGACACCGGGACTAGCGGGGGAGACCCAGTACTTC. As protein: CASSSTGTPGLAGETQYF.

This clonotype has a handful of counts. The chain employs TRBV7-2 and TRBJ2-1; D is perhaps TRBD2 (7 bases). This CDR3 comprises 14 residues. CDR1 is SGHTA and CDR2 is FQGNSA in the germline V gene. V was cut by 4 bases and J by 10 bases, with 17 bases left in between. Here the CDR3 reads CASSSPSGTMEQFF. In DNA, the CDR3 is TGTGCCAGCAGCTCCCCGAGCGGGACAATGGAGCAGTTCTTC. Variable domain in full (rest from reference TRBV7-2 and TRBJ2-1): GAGVSQSPSNKVTEKGKDVELRCDPISGHTALYWYRQSLGQGLEFLIYFQGNSAPDKSGLPSDRFSAERTGGSVSTLTIQRTQQEDSAVYLCASSSPSGTMEQFFGPGTRLTVL.

There are many counts of this clonotype. The chain joins TRBV2 to TRBJ2-5; D uncertain. V was shortened by 3 bases and J by 4 bases, with 9 bases between the two germline ends. There are 13 residues in the CDR3. From germline, CDR1 is SNHLY and CDR2 FYNNEI. The CDR3 reads CASSDVGAETQYF. The CDR3 DNA reads as TGTGCCAGCAGTGATGTGGGTGCAGAGACCCAGTACTTC.

The chain is built from TRBV9 and TRBJ2-2; TRBD2 matches at 9 bases. The CDR3 totals 16 residues. V was pared by 4 bases and J by 4 bases, with 8 bases of the junction left unmatched. Germline V gives CDR1 SGDLS, CDR2 YYNGEE. The CDR3 nucleotides are TGTGCCAGCAGCCCCCGCAAGACTAGCGGCACCGGGGAGCTGTTTTTT. Translating gives CASSPRKTSGTGELFF.

The chain employs TRBV7-2 and TRBJ1-4; D remains unclear. Trimming shortened V by 4 bases and J by 6 bases, and 15 bases separated the two germline ends. The germline V gene encodes CDR1 SGHTA and CDR2 FQGNSA. CDR3 size: 15 residues. The CDR3 bases are TGTGCCAGCAGCTCTCTCCATAGCCTCGATGAAAAACTGTTTTTT. It is translated as CASSSLHSLDEKLFF.

Only one count was recorded for this clonotype. The CDR3, as DNA: TGTGCCAGCAGCTTAGCGCGAGGGGGGACAGATACGCAGTATTTT. Protein product: CASSLARGGTDTQYF. The chain recombines TRBV11-2 with TRBJ2-3, with D perhaps TRBD1 or TRBD2 (6 bases each). V gave up 1 base and J gave up 3 bases, with 11 bases separating them. The germline gives CDR1 SGHAT, CDR2 FQNNGV. CDR3 length equals 15 residues.

This clonotype was observed a few times. This chain links TRBV4-3 with TRBJ2-7; tentative D call: TRBD1 (6 bases). Trimming shortened V by 0 bases and J by 6 bases, and 15 bases separated the two germline ends. CDR1 and CDR2 from the germline V gene are LGHNA and YSLEER. This CDR3 has 15 amino acids. CDR3 in amino acids: CASSQDDSRGTEQYF. DNA for the CDR3: TGCGCCAGCAGCCAAGATGATAGCAGGGGTACCGAGCAGTACTTC.

In its sample, this clonotype was seen a few times. The chain is built from TRBV5-6 and TRBJ2-1; TRBD1 or TRBD2 may be the D gene (6 bases each). The V gene lost 1 base and the J gene lost 5 bases, with 10 bases spanning the gap. The CDR3 sequence is 14 residues long. Germline V lookup: CDR1 SGHDT, CDR2 YYEEEE. The CDR3 protein is CASSLWGAHNEQFF. CDR3 DNA: TGTGCCAGCAGCTTGTGGGGGGCCCACAATGAGCAGTTCTTC.

This chain links TRBV4-1 with TRBJ2-5, with TRBD2 as a possible D gene (6 bases). CDR1 is MGHRA, CDR2 YSYEKL, per germline. V gave up 0 bases and J gave up 2 bases, with 16 bases separating them. This CDR3 region has 17 residues. Here the CDR3 DNA reads TGCGCCAGCAGCCAAGATACCCTAGCGTGGGGACAAGAGACCCAGTACTTC. Protein sequence: CASSQDTLAWGQETQYF.

This clonotype was counted a few times. The chain employs TRBV20-1 and TRBJ2-1; 9 nucleotides agree with TRBD2. The CDR3 runs 20 residues. Germline lookup yields CDR1 DFQATT and CDR2 SNEGSKA (reference sequence). V was clipped by 1 base and J by 2 bases; unmatched bases: 18. For the CDR3, the DNA is TGCAGTGCTAGAGGGGTAAGCGGGGGGACCGTCACCTTGACCTACAATGAGCAGTTCTTC. Its translation is CSARGVSGGTVTLTYNEQFF.

The rearrangement links TRBV18 to TRBJ2-7, with 7 nucleotides matching TRBD2. After removal of 3 bases from V and 5 bases from J, the junction contained 1 base not matched to a gene. CDR1 is KGHSH and CDR2 is LQKENI in the germline V gene. The CDR3 loop spans 12 amino acids. The CDR3 bases are TGTGCCAGCTCACCGAGCGGGGACGAGCAGTACGTC. This codes for CASSPSGDEQYV.

This clonotype was observed a few times. The rearrangement joins TRBV7-2 to TRBJ1-5; no clear D. Trimming took 4 bases from V and 6 from J, leaving 13 bases between them. Germline CDR1 SGHTA, CDR2 FQGNSA. The CDR3 is made up of 14 amino acids. The CDR3 region is CASSSGRAPQPQHF. The CDR3 bases are TGTGCCAGCAGCTCGGGAAGGGCCCCTCAGCCCCAGCATTTT.

This clonotype came up a few times. The chain is built from TRBV4-3 and TRBJ1-3, with 8 bases that match TRBD1. The CDR3 contains 14 residues. Germline CDR1 is LGHNA and CDR2 is YSLEER. V trimming: 1 base; J trimming: 4 bases; junction bases outside the gene matches: 0. Written as DNA, the CDR3 is TGCGCCAGCAGCCAAGGGACAGGGGGAAACACCATATATTTT. This sequence encodes CASSQGTGGNTIYF.

The chain links TRBV20-1 to TRBJ2-5; no clear D. Looked up from germline, CDR1 is DFQATT and CDR2 is SNEGSKA (reference sequence). CDR3 length: 16 amino acids. V was shortened by 6 bases and J by 2 bases, with 22 bases between the two germline ends. The CDR3 DNA reads TGCAGTGCGGTATCAGACCGCCCTGTATCACAAGAGACCCAGTACTTC. It specifies CSAVSDRPVSQETQYF.

This clonotype was observed a few times. The V and J genes are TRBV20-1 and TRBJ2-3, with D tentatively TRBD1 (5 bases). The CDR3 extends over 13 amino acids. Trimming cost V 3 bases and J 1 base, with 8 bases left between them. Germline CDR1 DFQATT, CDR2 SNEGSKA (reference sequence). CDR3 coding DNA: TGCAGTGCTAGGGACACCGGCACAGATACGCAGTATTTT. Its translation is CSARDTGTDTQYF.